This T cell receptor (beta chain) was identified during a study of cytomegalovirus exposure and HLA in healthy donors. CDR1 and CDR2 (germline): SGDLS, YYNGEE. This CDR3 region has 14 residues. V dropped 5 bases and J dropped 4; count of bases not matched to a gene: 3. Vbeta (60) and Jbeta (13) primers were used in the PCR. Produced via immunoSEQ multiplex PCR; TCRdb's table is partial and in-frame only. The sample includes 150,000 or so clones, roughly four fifths of them seen just once. Sequencing was done on a sample of PBMCs. This rearrangement joins TRBV9 to TRBJ1-2, with 12 bases lining up with TRBD1. This sequence originates from a woman between 40 and 50 years old in good health and CMV-seronegative. Here the CDR3 reads CASRGGQGAYGYTF. Here the CDR3 DNA reads TGTGCCAGCAGGGGGGGACAGGGGGCCTATGGCTACACCTTC.